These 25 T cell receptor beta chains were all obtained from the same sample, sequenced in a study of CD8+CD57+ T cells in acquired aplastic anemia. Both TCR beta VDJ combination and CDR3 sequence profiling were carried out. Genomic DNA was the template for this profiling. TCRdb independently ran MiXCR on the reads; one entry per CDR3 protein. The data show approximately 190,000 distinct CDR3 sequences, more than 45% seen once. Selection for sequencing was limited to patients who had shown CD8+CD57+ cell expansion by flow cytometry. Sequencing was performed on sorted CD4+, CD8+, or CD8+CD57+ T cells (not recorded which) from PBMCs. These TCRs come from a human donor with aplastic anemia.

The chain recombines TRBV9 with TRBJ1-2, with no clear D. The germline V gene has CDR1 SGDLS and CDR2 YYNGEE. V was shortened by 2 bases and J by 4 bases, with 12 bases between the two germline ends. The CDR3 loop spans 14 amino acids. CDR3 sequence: CASSVAEGSYGYTF. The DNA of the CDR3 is TGTGCCAGCAGCGTTGCAGAGGGAAGCTATGGCTACACCTTC.

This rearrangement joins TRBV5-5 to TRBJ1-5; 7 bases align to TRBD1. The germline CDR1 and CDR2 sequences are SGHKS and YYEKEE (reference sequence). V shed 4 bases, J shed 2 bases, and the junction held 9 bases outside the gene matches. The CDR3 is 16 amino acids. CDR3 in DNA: TGTGCCAGCAGCGCAACAGGGGTTTTACGCAATCAGCCCCAGCATTTT. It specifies CASSATGVLRNQPQHF.

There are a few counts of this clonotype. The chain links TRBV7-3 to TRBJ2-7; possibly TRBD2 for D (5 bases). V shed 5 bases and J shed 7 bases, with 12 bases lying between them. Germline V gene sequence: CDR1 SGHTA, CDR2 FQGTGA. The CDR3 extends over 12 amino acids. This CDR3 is CASSPKRREQYF. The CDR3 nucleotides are TGTGCCAGCAGCCCAAAGCGGAGAGAGCAGTACTTC.

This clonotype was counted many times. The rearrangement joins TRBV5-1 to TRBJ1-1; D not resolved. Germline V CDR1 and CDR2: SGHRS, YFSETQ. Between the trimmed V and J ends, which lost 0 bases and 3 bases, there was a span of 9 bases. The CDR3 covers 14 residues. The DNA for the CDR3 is TGCGCCAGCAGCTTGGTCGCAGCCGACACTGAAGCTTTCTTT. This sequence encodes CASSLVAADTEAFF.

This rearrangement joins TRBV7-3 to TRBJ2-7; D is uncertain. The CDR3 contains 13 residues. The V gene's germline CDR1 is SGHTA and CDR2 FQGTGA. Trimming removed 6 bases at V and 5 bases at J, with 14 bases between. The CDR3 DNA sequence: TGTGCCAGCAGTCCAGGAACGTACCACGAGCAGTACTTC. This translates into CASSPGTYHEQYF.

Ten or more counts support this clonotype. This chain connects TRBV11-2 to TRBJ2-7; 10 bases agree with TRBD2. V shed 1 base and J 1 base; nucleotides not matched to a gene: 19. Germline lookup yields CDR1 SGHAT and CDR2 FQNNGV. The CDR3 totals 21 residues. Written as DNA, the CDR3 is TGTGCCAGCAGCTTAGGTTATGCAGGACGCACCGGACTAGCGGAATCCTACGAGCAGTACTTC. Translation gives CASSLGYAGRTGLAESYEQYF.

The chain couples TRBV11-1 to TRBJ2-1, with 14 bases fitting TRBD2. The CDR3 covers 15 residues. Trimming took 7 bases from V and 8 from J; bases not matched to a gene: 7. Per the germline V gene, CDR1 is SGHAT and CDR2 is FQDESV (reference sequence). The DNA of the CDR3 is TGTGCCAGCAACATCGGGACTAGCGGGGGTGATGAGCAGTTCTTC. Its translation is CASNIGTSGGDEQFF.

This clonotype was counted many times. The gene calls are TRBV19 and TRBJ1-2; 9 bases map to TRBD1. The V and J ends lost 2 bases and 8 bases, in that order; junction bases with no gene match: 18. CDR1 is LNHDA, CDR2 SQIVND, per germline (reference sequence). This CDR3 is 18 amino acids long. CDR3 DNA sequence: TGTGCCAGTAGTATATGGATAGGCCGGACAGGGGAAGCGCGAGGCTACACCTTC. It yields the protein CASSIWIGRTGEARGYTF.

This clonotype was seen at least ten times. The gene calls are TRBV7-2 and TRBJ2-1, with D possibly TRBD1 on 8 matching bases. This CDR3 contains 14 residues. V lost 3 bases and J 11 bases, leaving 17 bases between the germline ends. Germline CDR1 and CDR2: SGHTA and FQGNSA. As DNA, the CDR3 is TGTGCCAGCAGCTTGGGGGGGGGACAGGCCAAGCAGTTCTTC. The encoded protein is CASSLGGGQAKQFF.

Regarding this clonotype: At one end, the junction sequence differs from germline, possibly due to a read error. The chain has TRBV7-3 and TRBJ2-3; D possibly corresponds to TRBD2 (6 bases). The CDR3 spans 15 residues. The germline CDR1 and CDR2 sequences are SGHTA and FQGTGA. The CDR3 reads CASSLMVGTGDTQYF. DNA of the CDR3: TGTGCTAGCAGCTTAATGGTAGGGACTGGAGATACGCAGTATTTT.

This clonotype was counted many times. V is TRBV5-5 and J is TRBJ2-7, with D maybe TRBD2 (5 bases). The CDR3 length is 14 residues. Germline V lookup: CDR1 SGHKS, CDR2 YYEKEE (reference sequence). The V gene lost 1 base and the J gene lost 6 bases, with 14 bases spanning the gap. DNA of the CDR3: TGTGCCAGCAGCTTGTCGAGGGAAATAGGCGAGCAGTACTTC. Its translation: CASSLSREIGEQYF.

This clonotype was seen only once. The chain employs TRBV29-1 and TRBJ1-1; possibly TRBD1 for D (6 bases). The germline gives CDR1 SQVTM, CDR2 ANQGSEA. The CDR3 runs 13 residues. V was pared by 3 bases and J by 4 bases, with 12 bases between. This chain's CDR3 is CSVDQRGGTEAFF. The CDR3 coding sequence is TGCAGCGTTGATCAAAGGGGGGGCACTGAAGCTTTCTTT.

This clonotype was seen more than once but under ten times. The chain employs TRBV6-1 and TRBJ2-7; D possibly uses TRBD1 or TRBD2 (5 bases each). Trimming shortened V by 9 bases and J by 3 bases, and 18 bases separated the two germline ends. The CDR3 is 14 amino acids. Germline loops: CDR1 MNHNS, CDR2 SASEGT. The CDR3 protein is CARGPRDGVYEQYF. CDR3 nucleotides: TGTGCCAGGGGACCCAGGGACGGAGTCTACGAGCAGTACTTC.

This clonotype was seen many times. The CDR3 nucleotides read TGTGCCAGCAGCTTAGACCTCAGGGGTGAGACCCAGTACTTC. Protein: CASSLDLRGETQYF. V and J are TRBV7-2 and TRBJ2-5, with D possibly being TRBD1 (6 bases). CDR1 SGHTA and CDR2 FQGNSA come from the germline V gene. The CDR3 consists of 14 residues. The V end was cut by 1 base, the J end by 5 bases, with 11 bases between.

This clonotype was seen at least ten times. Written as DNA, the CDR3 is TGTGCCAGCAGTTTGACTAGCGGGGTGAACACCGGGGAGCTGTTTTTT. Translated: CASSLTSGVNTGELFF. The chain employs TRBV9 and TRBJ2-2, with 11 bases that match TRBD2. The CDR3 runs to 16 residues. Looked up from germline, CDR1 is SGDLS and CDR2 is YYNGEE. Unmatched junction bases numbered 4, after V lost 5 bases and J lost 1 base.

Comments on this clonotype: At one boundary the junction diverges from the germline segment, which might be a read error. CDR3 sequence (DNA): TGTGCCGCCGGCGGTTCTGGCCACAATGAGCAGCTCTTC. Translating it yields CAAGGSGHNEQLF. This chain joins TRBV10-3 and TRBJ2-1; no clear D gene. Germline lookup yields CDR1 ENHRY and CDR2 SYGVKD. CDR3 length: 13 residues.

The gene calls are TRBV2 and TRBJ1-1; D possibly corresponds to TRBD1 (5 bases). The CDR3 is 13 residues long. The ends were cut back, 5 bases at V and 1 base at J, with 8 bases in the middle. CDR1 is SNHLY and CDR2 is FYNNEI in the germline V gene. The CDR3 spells CASSKDKNTEAFF. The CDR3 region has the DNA TGTGCCAGCAGTAAGGACAAGAACACTGAAGCTTTCTTT.

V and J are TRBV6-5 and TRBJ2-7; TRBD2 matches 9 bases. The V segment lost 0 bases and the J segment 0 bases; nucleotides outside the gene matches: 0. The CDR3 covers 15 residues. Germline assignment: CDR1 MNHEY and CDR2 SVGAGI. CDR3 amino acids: CASSYSSGSSYEQYF. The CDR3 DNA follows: TGTGCCAGCAGTTACTCTAGCGGGAGCTCCTACGAGCAGTACTTC.

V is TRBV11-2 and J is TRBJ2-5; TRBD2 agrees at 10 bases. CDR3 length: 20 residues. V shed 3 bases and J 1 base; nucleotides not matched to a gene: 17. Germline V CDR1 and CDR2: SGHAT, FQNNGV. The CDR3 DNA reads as TGTGCCAGCAGCTTGGGGGCCGGGACTAGCGTCTTTACCCCCCAAGAGACCCAGTACTTC. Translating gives CASSLGAGTSVFTPQETQYF. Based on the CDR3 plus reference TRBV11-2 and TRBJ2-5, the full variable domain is EAGVAQSPRYKIIEKRQSVAFWCNPISGHATLYWYQQILGQGPKLLIQFQNNGVVDDSQLPKDRFSAERLKGVDSTLKIQPAKLEDSAVYLCASSLGAGTSVFTPQETQYFGPGTRLLVL.

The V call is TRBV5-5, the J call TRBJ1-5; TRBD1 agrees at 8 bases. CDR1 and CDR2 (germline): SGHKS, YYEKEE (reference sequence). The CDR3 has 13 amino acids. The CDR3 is CAIQGAADQPQHF. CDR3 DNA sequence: TGTGCTATCCAGGGGGCTGCGGATCAGCCCCAGCATTTT.

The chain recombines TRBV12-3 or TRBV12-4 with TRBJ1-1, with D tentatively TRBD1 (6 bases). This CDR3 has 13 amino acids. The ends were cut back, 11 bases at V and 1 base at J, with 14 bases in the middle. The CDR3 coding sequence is TGTGCCGTGAGTGCAGGGGAGAACACTGAAGCTTTCTTT. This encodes CAVSAGENTEAFF.

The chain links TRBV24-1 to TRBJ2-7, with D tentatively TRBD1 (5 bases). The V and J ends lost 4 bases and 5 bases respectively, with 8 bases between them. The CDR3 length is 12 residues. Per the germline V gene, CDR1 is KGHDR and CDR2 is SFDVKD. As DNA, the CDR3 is TGTGCCACCAGTGACAGGGCCAACGAGCAGTACTTC. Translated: CATSDRANEQYF.

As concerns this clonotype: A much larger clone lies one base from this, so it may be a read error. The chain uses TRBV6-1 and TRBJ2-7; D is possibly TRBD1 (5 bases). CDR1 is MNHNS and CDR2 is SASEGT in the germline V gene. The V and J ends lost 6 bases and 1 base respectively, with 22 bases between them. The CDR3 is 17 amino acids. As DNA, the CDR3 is TGTGCCAGCAGAGGTAGAGTACAGGTCCCTCGATCCTACGAGCAGTACTTC. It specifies CASRGRVQVPRSYEQYF.

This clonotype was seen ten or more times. The CDR3 protein is CASGEDRFLYEQYF. CDR3 coding DNA: TGTGCTAGTGGCGAAGACAGGTTTCTCTACGAGCAGTACTTC. The V and J genes are TRBV12-5 and TRBJ2-7; D might be TRBD1 (6 bases). The germline V gene has CDR1 LGHNT and CDR2 FRNRAP. This CDR3 contains 14 residues. Trimming left V 6 bases short and J 3 bases short, with 15 bases between.

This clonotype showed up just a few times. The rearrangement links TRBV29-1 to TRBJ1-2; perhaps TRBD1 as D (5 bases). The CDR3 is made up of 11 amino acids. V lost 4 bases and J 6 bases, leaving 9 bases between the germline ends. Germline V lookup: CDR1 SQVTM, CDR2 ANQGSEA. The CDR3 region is CSVAGGNGYTF. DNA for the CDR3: TGCAGCGTTGCGGGGGGAAATGGCTACACCTTC.